This entry lists 13 T cell receptor beta chains sequenced from one sample in a study of breast tumors, draining lymph nodes, adjacent tissues. Each CDR3 protein gets one entry after TCRdb re-called the multiplex PCR reads with MiXCR. The top ten clones hold about 2% of a sample with fewer than 150,000 distinct CDR3 sequences, 20% to 25% of them seen once. Samples came from axillary lymph nodes draining the breast cancer. Material for sequencing was axillary lymph node tissue. These receptors were obtained from a female donor with breast cancer. Some clones in this sample may be carry-over from other donors' samples.

At least ten counts were recorded for this clonotype. The chain couples TRBV7-8 to TRBJ2-7, with no clear D. The germline gives CDR1 SGHVS, CDR2 FQNEAQ. CDR3 length equals 13 residues. Trimming shortened V by 1 base and J by 1 base, and 5 bases separated the two germline ends. CDR3 in DNA: TGTGCCAGCAGCTTAGGTTTGTCCTACGAGCAGTACTTC. This translates into CASSLGLSYEQYF.

This clonotype has ten or more counts. V gene TRBV2 combines with J gene TRBJ2-5, with D unresolved. Germline assignment: CDR1 SNHLY and CDR2 FYNNEI. The CDR3 contains 12 residues. V lost 3 bases and J 5 bases, leaving 7 bases between the germline ends. CDR3 amino acids: CASSDVRETQYF. CDR3 nucleotides: TGTGCCAGCAGTGACGTTAGGGAGACCCAGTACTTC.

Ten or more counts support this clonotype. The chain combines TRBV5-4 with TRBJ2-3; 11 bases map to TRBD2. CDR1 and CDR2 from the germline V gene are SGHNT and YYREEE (reference sequence). The CDR3 loop spans 16 amino acids. The ends lost 3 bases at V and 6 bases at J; junction bases unmatched: 9. The DNA of the CDR3 is TGTGCCAGCAGCTCGACGACTAGCGGGGTCACGGATACGCAGTATTTT. Its translation is CASSSTTSGVTDTQYF.

This clonotype was picked up many times. The V gene is TRBV20-1, the J gene TRBJ1-5; 8 bases are shared with TRBD1. Germline CDR1 and CDR2: DFQATT and SNEGSKA (reference sequence). Trimming cost V 6 bases and J 8 bases; bases outside gene matches: 9. The CDR3 has 13 residues. For the CDR3, the DNA is TGCAGTGCCGCCGGACAGGGAAGTAAGCCCCAGCATTTT. Residues: CSAAGQGSKPQHF.

This clonotype was seen at least ten times. The chain has TRBV20-1 and TRBJ2-6; maybe TRBD2 (5 bases). The germline V and J ends were trimmed by 5 bases and 2 bases, with 13 bases remaining between them. Per the germline V gene, CDR1 is DFQATT and CDR2 is SNEGSKA (reference sequence). The CDR3 runs to 15 residues. The CDR3 region has the DNA TGCAGTGCTCCCGGACTCGGACCTGGGGCCAACGTCCTGACTTTC. Amino acid sequence: CSAPGLGPGANVLTF.

This clonotype was observed once. A read error may produce the germline difference seen at one junction end. The V gene is TRBV5-4, the J gene TRBJ1-2; D is unresolved. This CDR3 contains 15 residues. Germline values: CDR1 SGHNT, CDR2 YYREEE (reference sequence). CDR3 nucleotides: TGTGCCAGCAGCTTTGGTCCGGACGCTAACTATAGCTATACCTTC. Encoded protein: CASSFGPDANYSYTF.

This clonotype showed up many times. The chain is built from TRBV29-1 and TRBJ2-7, with no clear D. The CDR3 consists of 12 residues. Germline CDR1 and CDR2: SQVTM and ANQGSEA. Trimming cost V 1 base and J 6 bases, with 10 bases left between them. The CDR3 sequence: CSVEGPGGEQYF. The CDR3 DNA follows: TGCAGCGTTGAAGGCCCCGGTGGCGAGCAGTACTTC.

The V and J genes are TRBV4-1 and TRBJ2-4, with D possibly being TRBD1 or TRBD2 (5 bases each). The CDR3 loop spans 15 amino acids. The V end was cut by 0 bases, the J end by 8 bases, with 14 bases between. Germline CDR1 is MGHRA and CDR2 is YSYEKL. Written as DNA, the CDR3 is TGCGCCAGCAGCCAAGATGGGACCGGAGACGACATTCAGTACTTC. This codes for CASSQDGTGDDIQYF.

This chain uses TRBV5-4 with TRBJ2-1; 7 nucleotides agree with TRBD1. The V gene's germline CDR1 is SGHNT and CDR2 YYREEE (reference sequence). The CDR3 has 13 amino acids. With V trimmed by 9 bases and J by 7 bases, 10 bases remained unmatched. The CDR3 coding sequence is TGTGCCACCGCACAGGGGTCTGGGAATGAGCAGTTCTTC. It translates to CATAQGSGNEQFF.

This clonotype was observed at least ten times. The genes are TRBV6-5 and TRBJ1-2; 7 nucleotides agree with TRBD1. Germline V gene sequence: CDR1 MNHEY, CDR2 SVGAGI. V dropped 5 bases and J dropped 7; count of bases not matched to a gene: 16. The length of the CDR3 is 16 residues. CDR3 DNA sequence: TGTGCCAGCAGTCCTAGTGACAGGGTTCGAGGTGGTGGCTACACCTTC. Residues: CASSPSDRVRGGGYTF.

This clonotype appeared many times. V is TRBV24-1 and J is TRBJ2-1; D possibly corresponds to TRBD2 (6 bases). The V and J ends lost 2 bases and 6 bases respectively, with 16 bases between them. The CDR3 covers 16 residues. Germline-derived CDR1 and CDR2 are KGHDR and SFDVKD. For the CDR3, the DNA is TGTGCCACCAGTGATTCCCAAGCGGGCGCCCGCAATGAGCAGTTCTTC. This translates into CATSDSQAGARNEQFF.

The chain links TRBV7-8 to TRBJ2-7; D call uncertain. CDR3 length: 16 amino acids. Trimming removed 2 bases from V and 3 bases from J, with 17 bases in between. CDR1 and CDR2 (germline): SGHVS, FQNEAQ. The CDR3 nucleotides read TGTGCCAGCAGCTTAAGGGTCAGGTTGAGCGTCTACGAGCAGTACTTC. Its protein is CASSLRVRLSVYEQYF.

This clonotype came up a few times. A much larger clonotype is one base distant, so this may be a read error. The CDR3 DNA reads as TGTGCCAGCAGTTACAACGCTCGCGGGGAGCAGTGCTTC. Protein product: CASSYNARGEQCF. The chain links TRBV6-5 to TRBJ2-7; D possibly corresponds to TRBD2 (6 bases). The CDR3 spans 13 residues. The germline gives CDR1 MNHEY, CDR2 SVGAGI.